The next 28 T cell receptor beta chains were all read from a single sample in a study of OX40 agonist ivuxolimab in advanced cancers. TCRdb keeps only in-frame clones here, not all; method: immunoSEQ multiplex PCR. This sample carries 100,000 to 140,000 clones, roughly 90% of them seen once, and the ten largest clones take roughly 1.1%. Sequenced material: CD4+ or CD8+ T cells sorted from blood, taken in a trial of the OX40 agonist ivuxolimab. Source of these receptors: an adult with an advanced solid tumor such as melanoma, head and neck, liver or kidney cancer.

The chain is built from TRBV6-6 and TRBJ2-7; 9 bases fit TRBD1. V lost 3 bases and J lost 3; bases outside the gene matches: 3. This CDR3 comprises 14 residues. Per the germline V gene, CDR1 is MNHNY and CDR2 is SVGAGI (reference sequence). DNA of the CDR3: TGTGCCAGCAGTTATACAGGGGGCGGCTACGAGCAGTACTTC. Its protein is CASSYTGGGYEQYF.

The V call is TRBV6-1, the J call TRBJ2-1, with D perhaps matching TRBD1 or TRBD2 (6 bases each). Germline V gene sequence: CDR1 MNHNS, CDR2 SASEGT. This CDR3 is 12 amino acids long. Trimming removed 7 bases from V and 8 bases from J, with 12 bases in between. CDR3 sequence reads: CASTGGGYEQFF. CDR3 nucleotides: TGTGCCAGCACCGGAGGGGGTTATGAGCAGTTCTTC.

This clone has only one observation. The chain is built from TRBV18 and TRBJ2-7; 8 bases match TRBD2. This CDR3 has 14 residues. Germline CDR1 is KGHSH and CDR2 is LQKENI. The V segment lost 6 bases and the J segment 6 bases; nucleotides outside the gene matches: 10. In nucleotides, the CDR3 is TGTGCCAGCTCGTCGGGACCAGCGGGAGTCGAGCAGTACTTC. Translated, it gives CASSSGPAGVEQYF.

In this sample, this clone turned up once. This chain joins TRBV27 and TRBJ1-2; D perhaps matches TRBD1 (6 bases). The CDR3 spans 14 residues. The germline gives CDR1 MNHEY, CDR2 SMNVEV (reference sequence). The V gene lost 3 bases and the J gene lost 3 bases, with 11 bases spanning the gap. Here the CDR3 reads CASSFVGGDYGYTF. The DNA for the CDR3 is TGTGCCAGCAGTTTTGTGGGGGGCGACTATGGCTACACCTTC.

CDR3 loop: CASSLYRPLTEQYF. The CDR3 nucleotides read TGTGCCAGCAGCTTATACAGGCCGCTAACCGAGCAGTACTTC. The V gene is TRBV13, the J gene TRBJ2-7, with a possible D match to TRBD1 (5 bases). The CDR3 is 14 residues long. Trimming left V 2 bases short and J 6 bases short, with 14 bases between. CDR1 PRHDT and CDR2 FYEKMQ come from the germline V gene (reference sequence).

This CDR3 reads CATSRGRPGSTTYNEQFF. CDR3 nucleotide sequence: TGTGCCACCAGCAGAGGACGCCCGGGGAGTACCACCTACAATGAGCAGTTCTTC. V is TRBV15 and J is TRBJ2-1; a possible D gene is TRBD2 (5 bases). V gave up 1 base and J gave up 2 bases, with 18 bases separating them. The germline V gene has CDR1 LNHNV and CDR2 YYDKDF (reference sequence). The CDR3 length is 18 residues. Looking up the rest from reference TRBV15 and TRBJ2-1 gives the full variable domain: DAMVIQNPRYQVTQFGKPVTLSCSQTLNHNVMYWYQQKSSQAPKLLFHYYDKDFNNEADTPDNFQSRRPNTSFCFLDIRSPGLGDTAMYLCATSRGRPGSTTYNEQFFGPGTRLTVL.

V and J are TRBV5-1 and TRBJ1-1; TRBD1 matches at 8 bases. Per germline, CDR1 SGHRS and CDR2 YFSETQ. The CDR3 is 13 amino acids. Trimming took 4 bases from V and 7 from J; bases not matched to a gene: 6. The CDR3 region has the DNA TGCGCCAGCAGCGCCAGACAGGGGATTGAAGCTTTCTTT. This gives the protein CASSARQGIEAFF.

The chain is built from TRBV29-1 and TRBJ2-7; 10 bases line up with TRBD1. Germline V gene lookup returns CDR1 SQVTM and CDR2 ANQGSEA. This CDR3 has 14 residues. The ends lost 4 bases at V and 2 bases at J; junction bases unmatched: 5. The DNA for the CDR3 is TGCAGCGTTGTGTTGGGGACAGGGGCCTACGAGCAGTACTTC. This translates into CSVVLGTGAYEQYF.

This rearrangement joins TRBV6-6 to TRBJ1-1, with D perhaps TRBD1 (6 bases). The CDR3 has 12 residues. V lost 5 bases and J 3 bases, leaving 7 bases between the germline ends. Germline V gene lookup returns CDR1 MNHNY and CDR2 SVGAGI (reference sequence). CDR3 amino acids: CASSGQYTEAFF. CDR3 bases: TGTGCCAGCAGTGGACAGTACACTGAAGCTTTCTTT.

With regard to this clone: One end of the junction is discordant with germline, which a read error may explain. The chain joins TRBV10-3 to TRBJ2-1; D might be TRBD1 (5 bases). CDR1 and CDR2 from the germline V gene are ENHRY and SYGVKD. This CDR3 is built from 12 residues. The CDR3 sequence: CAVRQLNNEQFF. CDR3 DNA sequence: TGTGCCGTCAGACAGTTAAACAATGAGCAGTTCTTC.

The chain is built from TRBV5-1 and TRBJ1-2, with D perhaps matching TRBD1 (5 bases). The CDR3 totals 15 residues. V gave up 4 bases and J gave up 8 bases, with 21 bases separating them. Per germline, CDR1 SGHRS and CDR2 YFSETQ. The CDR3 is CASSPGPPHYNGYTF. The DNA for the CDR3 is TGCGCCAGCAGCCCAGGGCCTCCCCACTATAACGGCTACACCTTC.

The chain has TRBV6-6 and TRBJ1-4; D is undetermined. V was shortened by 2 bases and J by 1 base, with 2 bases between the two germline ends. Germline V gene lookup returns CDR1 MNHNY and CDR2 SVGAGI (reference sequence). CDR3 length: 13 amino acids. The DNA for the CDR3 is TGTGCCAGCAGTTACCGAACTAATGAAAAACTGTTTTTT. Its protein product is CASSYRTNEKLFF.

The gene calls are TRBV28 and TRBJ1-5; D is possibly TRBD1 (5 bases). Per the germline V gene, CDR1 is MDHEN and CDR2 is SYDVKM. The V end lost 2 bases, the J end lost 4 bases, and 9 bases lay between the germline ends. This CDR3 is 14 amino acids long. The CDR3 coding sequence is TGTGCCAGCAGTTTACATACAGGTAATCAGCCCCAGCATTTT. Protein product: CASSLHTGNQPQHF.

V usage is TRBV6-1 and J usage is TRBJ2-5; either TRBD1 or TRBD2 may supply D (5 bases each). This CDR3 region has 15 residues. The germline V gene encodes CDR1 MNHNS and CDR2 SASEGT. V was clipped by 6 bases and J by 5 bases, with 19 bases between them. CDR3 amino acids: CASSRVGLEGETQYF. CDR3 sequence (DNA): TGTGCCAGCAGCCGAGTGGGTCTAGAGGGGGAGACCCAGTACTTC.

V usage is TRBV10-3 and J usage is TRBJ1-6; D may be TRBD1 (6 bases). The CDR3 totals 14 residues. CDR1 and CDR2 from the germline V gene are ENHRY and SYGVKD. Trimming removed 2 bases from V and 8 bases from J, with 10 bases in between. The CDR3 DNA sequence: TGTGCCATCAGTGAGGGACAGCCTTATTCACCCCTCCACTTT. Its protein is CAISEGQPYSPLHF.

The genes are TRBV6-6 and TRBJ2-1, with 7 bases fitting TRBD2. J gave up 6 bases and V 4 bases, and 9 bases lay outside the gene matches. The CDR3 is 15 amino acids. Germline CDR1 is MNHNY and CDR2 is SVGAGI (reference sequence). CDR3: CASSSGLDRPNEQFF. The CDR3 DNA is TGTGCCAGCAGTTCCGGACTAGACCGCCCCAATGAGCAGTTCTTC.

This chain uses TRBV7-3 with TRBJ1-1; 7 bases map to TRBD1. This CDR3 has 13 amino acids. V lost 5 bases, J lost 6 bases, and 6 bases stayed unmatched. CDR1 is SGHTA and CDR2 is FQGTGA in the germline V gene. As DNA, the CDR3 is TGTGCCAGCAGCCCCGACAGGGCATCTGAAGCTTTCTTT. It yields the protein CASSPDRASEAFF.

The V gene is TRBV9, the J gene TRBJ2-7; possibly TRBD2 for D (6 bases). CDR3 length: 18 residues. The ends were cut back, 0 bases at V and 0 bases at J, with 19 bases in the middle. CDR1 is SGDLS and CDR2 is YYNGEE in the germline V gene. CDR3 bases: TGTGCCAGCAGCGTAGGGCCCGCCGGGACTCTATACTCCTACGAGCAGTACTTC. This codes for CASSVGPAGTLYSYEQYF.

This chain joins TRBV11-2 and TRBJ1-1; D not certain. Per the germline V gene, CDR1 is SGHAT and CDR2 is FQNNGV. The CDR3 extends over 15 amino acids. Trimming took off 1 base at V and 1 base at J, with 10 bases between the two ends. In DNA, the CDR3 is TGTGCCAGCAGCTTAGGTTCGGTCAGGAACACTGAAGCTTTCTTT. Protein: CASSLGSVRNTEAFF.

This sequence joins TRBV2 and TRBJ2-7; no firm D call. Germline values: CDR1 SNHLY, CDR2 FYNNEI. The CDR3 contains 11 residues. V was shortened by 4 bases and J by 4 bases, with 5 bases between the two germline ends. The CDR3 spells CASSVEYEQYF. In nucleotides, the CDR3 is TGTGCCAGCAGTGTGGAATACGAGCAGTACTTC.

The V and J genes are TRBV11-2 and TRBJ2-3; 8 positions match TRBD2. This CDR3 spans 17 amino acids. Germline assignment: CDR1 SGHAT and CDR2 FQNNGV. V lost 1 base, J lost 0 bases, and 6 bases stayed unmatched. CDR3 DNA sequence: TGTGCCAGCAGCTTAGGGGCGGGAGGCCTGAGCACAGATACGCAGTATTTT. Translation: CASSLGAGGLSTDTQYF.

The chain employs TRBV5-8 and TRBJ2-1; 10 bases fit TRBD1. V lost 3 bases, J lost 4 bases, and 4 bases stayed unmatched. Germline CDR1 is SGHTS and CDR2 is YDEGEE. CDR3 size: 15 residues. The CDR3 loop is CASSSGTGEYNEQFF. The CDR3 DNA reads as TGTGCCAGCAGCTCCGGGACAGGGGAATACAATGAGCAGTTCTTC.

V usage is TRBV28 and J usage is TRBJ2-5; D unclear. This CDR3 spans 14 amino acids. Trimming cost V 3 bases and J 9 bases, with 17 bases left between them. Germline loops: CDR1 MDHEN, CDR2 SYDVKM. Here the CDR3 reads CASSLMASHGPQYF. CDR3 nucleotide sequence: TGTGCCAGCAGTTTGATGGCCAGCCACGGGCCCCAGTACTTC.

The chain couples TRBV11-2 to TRBJ2-1; 8 bases line up with TRBD2. Per germline, CDR1 SGHAT and CDR2 FQNNGV. The CDR3 is 14 amino acids. After removal of 7 bases from V and 7 bases from J, the junction contained 9 bases not matched to a gene. The CDR3 DNA reads as TGTGCCAGCAATCTAGCGGGCGCCCGTAATGAGCAGTTCTTC. The encoded protein is CASNLAGARNEQFF. Full variable domain (remainder filled in from reference TRBV11-2 and TRBJ2-1): EAGVAQSPRYKIIEKRQSVAFWCNPISGHATLYWYQQILGQGPKLLIQFQNNGVVDDSQLPKDRFSAERLKGVDSTLKIQPAKLEDSAVYLCASNLAGARNEQFFGPGTRLTVL.

The rearrangement uses TRBV28 and TRBJ2-6; 7 bases line up with TRBD1. V dropped 5 bases and J dropped 0; count of bases not matched to a gene: 10. Germline assignment: CDR1 MDHEN and CDR2 SYDVKM. The CDR3 runs to 18 residues. In nucleotides, the CDR3 is TGTGCCAGCAGTCCATGGGCGGACAGGATCTCTGGGGCCAACGTCCTGACTTTC. This sequence encodes CASSPWADRISGANVLTF.

J is TRBJ1-1 and V is TRBV9, with TRBD1 as a possible D gene (5 bases). CDR1 and CDR2 (germline): SGDLS, YYNGEE. This CDR3 spans 15 amino acids. The V gene lost 0 bases and the J gene lost 4 bases, with 13 bases spanning the gap. The DNA of the CDR3 is TGTGCCAGCAGCGTAGTTGGAGGGGCGCGCACTGAAGCTTTCTTT. Its translation: CASSVVGGARTEAFF.

The chain is built from TRBV11-2 and TRBJ2-3, with TRBD2 matching 8 bases. The CDR3 sequence is 17 residues long. Trimming at V came to 2 bases and at J to 4 bases, leaving 11 bases not matched to a gene. Germline values: CDR1 SGHAT, CDR2 FQNNGV. Here the CDR3 reads CASSLPALWREADTQYF. The DNA for the CDR3 is TGTGCCAGCAGCTTACCTGCATTATGGCGGGAGGCAGATACGCAGTATTTT. The full variable domain, its missing parts supplied by reference TRBV11-2 and TRBJ2-3, is EAGVAQSPRYKIIEKRQSVAFWCNPISGHATLYWYQQILGQGPKLLIQFQNNGVVDDSQLPKDRFSAERLKGVDSTLKIQPAKLEDSAVYLCASSLPALWREADTQYFGPGTRLTVL.

This chain connects TRBV11-3 to TRBJ1-1, with D possibly TRBD1 on 5 matching bases. From germline, CDR1 is SGHNT and CDR2 YENEEA. The CDR3 consists of 14 residues. V was shortened by 5 bases and J by 4 bases, with 14 bases between the two germline ends. The CDR3 DNA is TGTGCCAGCAGCCTTAGGGGAGGGCGCACTGAAGCTTTCTTT. Its protein is CASSLRGGRTEAFF.